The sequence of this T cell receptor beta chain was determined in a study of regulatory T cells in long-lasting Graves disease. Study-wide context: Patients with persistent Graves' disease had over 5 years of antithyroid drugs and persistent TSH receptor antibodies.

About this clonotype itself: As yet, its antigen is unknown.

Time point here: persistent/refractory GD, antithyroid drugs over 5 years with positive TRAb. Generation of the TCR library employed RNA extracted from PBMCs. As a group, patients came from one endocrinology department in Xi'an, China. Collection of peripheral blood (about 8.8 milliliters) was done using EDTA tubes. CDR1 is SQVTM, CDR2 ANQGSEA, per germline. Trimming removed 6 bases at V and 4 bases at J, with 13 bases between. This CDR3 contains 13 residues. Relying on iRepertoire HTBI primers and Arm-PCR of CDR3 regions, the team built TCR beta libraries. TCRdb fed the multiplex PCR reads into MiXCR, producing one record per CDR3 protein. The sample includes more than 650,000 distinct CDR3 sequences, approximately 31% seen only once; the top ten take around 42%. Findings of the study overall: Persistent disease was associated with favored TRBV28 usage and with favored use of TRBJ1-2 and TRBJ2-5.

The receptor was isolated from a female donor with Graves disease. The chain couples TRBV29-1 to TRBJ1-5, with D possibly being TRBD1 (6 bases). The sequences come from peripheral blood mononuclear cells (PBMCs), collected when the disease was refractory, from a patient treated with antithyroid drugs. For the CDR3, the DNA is TGCAGCGTCGCAACAGGGTTAAATCAGCCCCAGCATTTT. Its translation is CSVATGLNQPQHF.